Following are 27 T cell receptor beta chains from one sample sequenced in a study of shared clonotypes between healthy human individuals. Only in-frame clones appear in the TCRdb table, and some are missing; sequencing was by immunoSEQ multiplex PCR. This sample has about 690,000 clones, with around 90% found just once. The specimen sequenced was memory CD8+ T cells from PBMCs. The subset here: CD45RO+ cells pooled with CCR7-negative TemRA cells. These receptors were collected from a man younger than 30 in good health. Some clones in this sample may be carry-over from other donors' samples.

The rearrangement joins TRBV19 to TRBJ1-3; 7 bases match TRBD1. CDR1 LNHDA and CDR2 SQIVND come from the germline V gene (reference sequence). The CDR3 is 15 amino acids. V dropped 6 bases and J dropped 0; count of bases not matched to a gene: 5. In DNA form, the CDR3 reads TGTGCCAGTAGCCCCGGGACAGCCTCTGGAAACACCATATATTTT. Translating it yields CASSPGTASGNTIYF.

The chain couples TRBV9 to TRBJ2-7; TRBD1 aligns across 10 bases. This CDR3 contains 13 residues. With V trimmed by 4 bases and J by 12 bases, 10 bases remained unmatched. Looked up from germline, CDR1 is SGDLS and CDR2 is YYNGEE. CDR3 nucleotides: TGTGCCAGCAGCCCAGCAGACAGGGGGCCGTCGTACTTC. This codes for CASSPADRGPSYF.

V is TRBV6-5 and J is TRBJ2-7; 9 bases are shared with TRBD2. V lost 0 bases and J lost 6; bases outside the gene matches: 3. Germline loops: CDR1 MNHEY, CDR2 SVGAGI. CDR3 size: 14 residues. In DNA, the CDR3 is TGTGCCAGCAGTTACTCGGCTAGCGGGGTCGAGCAGTACTTC. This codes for CASSYSASGVEQYF.

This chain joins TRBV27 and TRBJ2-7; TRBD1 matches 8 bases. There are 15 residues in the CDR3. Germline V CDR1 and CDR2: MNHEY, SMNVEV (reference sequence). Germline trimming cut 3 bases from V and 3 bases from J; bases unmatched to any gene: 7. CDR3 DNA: TGTGCCAGCAGTTTGTGGACAGGGCCCGGCTACGAGCAGTACTTC. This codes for CASSLWTGPGYEQYF.

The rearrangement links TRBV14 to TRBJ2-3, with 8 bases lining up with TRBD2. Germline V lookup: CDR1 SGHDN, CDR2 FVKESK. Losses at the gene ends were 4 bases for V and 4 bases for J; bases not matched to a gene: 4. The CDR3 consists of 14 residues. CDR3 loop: CASSLVLAADTQYF. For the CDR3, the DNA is TGTGCCAGCAGCCTCGTACTAGCGGCAGATACGCAGTATTTT. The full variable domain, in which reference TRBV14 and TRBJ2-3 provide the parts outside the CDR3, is EAGVTQFPSHSVIEKGQTVTLRCDPISGHDNLYWYRRVMGKEIKFLLHFVKESKQDESGMPNNRFLAERTGGTYSTLKVQPAELEDSGVYFCASSLVLAADTQYFGPGTRLTVL.

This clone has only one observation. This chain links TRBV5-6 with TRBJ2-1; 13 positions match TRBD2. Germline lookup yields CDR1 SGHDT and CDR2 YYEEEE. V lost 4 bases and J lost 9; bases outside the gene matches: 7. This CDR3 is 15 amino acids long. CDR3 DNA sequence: TGTGCCAGCAGCGACGGACTAGCGGGAGTACTTGAGCAGTTCTTC. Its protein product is CASSDGLAGVLEQFF.

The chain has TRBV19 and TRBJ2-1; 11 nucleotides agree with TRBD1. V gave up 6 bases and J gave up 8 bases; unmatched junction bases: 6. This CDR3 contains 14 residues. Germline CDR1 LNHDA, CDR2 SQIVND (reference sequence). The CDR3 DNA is TGTGCCAGTAGCACGGGACAGGGGGGCGATGAGCAGTTCTTC. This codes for CASSTGQGGDEQFF.

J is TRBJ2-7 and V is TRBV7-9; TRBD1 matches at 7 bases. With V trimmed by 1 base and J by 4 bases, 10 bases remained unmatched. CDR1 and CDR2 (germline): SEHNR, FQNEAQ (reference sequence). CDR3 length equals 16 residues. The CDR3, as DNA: TGTGCCAGCAGCTTAGAGCCCTCCGACAGGGAATACGAGCAGTACTTC. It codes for CASSLEPSDREYEQYF. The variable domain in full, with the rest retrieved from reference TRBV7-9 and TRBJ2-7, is DTGVSQNPRHKITKRGQNVTFRCDPISEHNRLYWYRQTLGQGPEFLTYFQNEAQLEKSRLLSDRFSAERPKGSFSTLEIQRTEQGDSAMYLCASSLEPSDREYEQYFGPGTRLTVT.

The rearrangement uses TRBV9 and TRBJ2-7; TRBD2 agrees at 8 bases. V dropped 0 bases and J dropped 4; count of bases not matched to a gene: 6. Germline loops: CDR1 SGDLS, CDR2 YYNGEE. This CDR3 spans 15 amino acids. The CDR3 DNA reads TGTGCCAGCAGCGTAGCCAGCGGGAGTTTGTACGAGCAGTACTTC. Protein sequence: CASSVASGSLYEQYF.

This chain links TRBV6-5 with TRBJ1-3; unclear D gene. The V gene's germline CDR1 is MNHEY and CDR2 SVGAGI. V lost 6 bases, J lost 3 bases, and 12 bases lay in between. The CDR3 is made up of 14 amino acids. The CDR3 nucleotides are TGTGCCAGCAGCCGCGACTTAGGTGGAAACACCATATATTTT. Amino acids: CASSRDLGGNTIYF.

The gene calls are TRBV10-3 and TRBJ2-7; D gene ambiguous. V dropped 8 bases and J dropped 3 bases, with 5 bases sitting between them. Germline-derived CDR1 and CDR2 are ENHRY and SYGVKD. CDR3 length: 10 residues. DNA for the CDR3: TGTGCCATCGGAAACTACGAGCAGTACTTC. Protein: CAIGNYEQYF.

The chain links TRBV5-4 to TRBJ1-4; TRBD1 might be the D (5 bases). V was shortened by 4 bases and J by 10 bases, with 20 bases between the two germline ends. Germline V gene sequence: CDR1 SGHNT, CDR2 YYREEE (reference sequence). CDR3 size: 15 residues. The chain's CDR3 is CASSGSRDQPGKLFF. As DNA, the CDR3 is TGTGCCAGCAGCGGCTCCCGGGACCAACCGGGAAAACTGTTTTTT.

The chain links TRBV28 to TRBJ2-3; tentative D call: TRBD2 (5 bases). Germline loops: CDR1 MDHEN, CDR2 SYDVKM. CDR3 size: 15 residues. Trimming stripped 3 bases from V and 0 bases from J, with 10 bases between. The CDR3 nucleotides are TGTGCCAGCAGTTTCGAGGGTAGGAGCACAGATACGCAGTATTTT. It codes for CASSFEGRSTDTQYF.

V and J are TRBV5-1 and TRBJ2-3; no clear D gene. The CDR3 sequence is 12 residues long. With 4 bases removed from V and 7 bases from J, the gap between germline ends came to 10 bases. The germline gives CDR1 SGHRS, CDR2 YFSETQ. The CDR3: CASSLDGNTQYF. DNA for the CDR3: TGCGCCAGCAGCCTGGACGGAAATACGCAGTATTTT. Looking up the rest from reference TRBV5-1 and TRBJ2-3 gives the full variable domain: KAGVTQTPRYLIKTRGQQVTLSCSPISGHRSVSWYQQTPGQGLQFLFEYFSETQRNKGNFPGRFSGRQFSNSRSEMNVSTLELGDSALYLCASSLDGNTQYFGPGTRLTVL.

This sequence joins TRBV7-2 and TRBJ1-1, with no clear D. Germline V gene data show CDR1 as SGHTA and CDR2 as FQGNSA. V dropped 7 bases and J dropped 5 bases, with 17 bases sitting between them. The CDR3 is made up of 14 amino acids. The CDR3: CASTKNPGVTEAFF. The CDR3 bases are TGTGCCAGCACCAAAAACCCCGGGGTGACTGAAGCTTTCTTT.

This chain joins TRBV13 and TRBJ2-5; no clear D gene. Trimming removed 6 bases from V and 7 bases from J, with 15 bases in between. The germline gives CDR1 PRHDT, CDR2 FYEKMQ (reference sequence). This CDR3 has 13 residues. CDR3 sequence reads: CASRRADEGTQYF. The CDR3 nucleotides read TGTGCCAGCAGACGGGCCGATGAAGGGACCCAGTACTTC.

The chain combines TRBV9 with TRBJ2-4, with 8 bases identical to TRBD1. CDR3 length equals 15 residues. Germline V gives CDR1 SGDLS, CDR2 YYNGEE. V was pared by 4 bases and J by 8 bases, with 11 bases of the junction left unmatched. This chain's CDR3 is CASSPRTGQSDIQYF. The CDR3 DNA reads TGTGCCAGCAGCCCGAGGACAGGGCAGTCGGACATTCAGTACTTC.

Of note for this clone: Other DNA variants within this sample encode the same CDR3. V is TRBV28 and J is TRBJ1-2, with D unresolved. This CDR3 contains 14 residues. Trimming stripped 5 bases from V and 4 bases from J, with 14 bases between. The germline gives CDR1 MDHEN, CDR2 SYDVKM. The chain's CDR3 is CASSLSVGSYGYTF. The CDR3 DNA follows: TGTGCCAGCAGTCTGAGTGTAGGGTCCTATGGCTACACCTTC.

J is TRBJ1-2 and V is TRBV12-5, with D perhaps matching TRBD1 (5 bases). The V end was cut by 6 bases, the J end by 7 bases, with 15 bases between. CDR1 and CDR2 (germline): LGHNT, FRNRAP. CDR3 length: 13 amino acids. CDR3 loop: CASGAGLAVGYTF. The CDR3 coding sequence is TGTGCTAGTGGGGCGGGACTGGCGGTTGGCTACACCTTC.

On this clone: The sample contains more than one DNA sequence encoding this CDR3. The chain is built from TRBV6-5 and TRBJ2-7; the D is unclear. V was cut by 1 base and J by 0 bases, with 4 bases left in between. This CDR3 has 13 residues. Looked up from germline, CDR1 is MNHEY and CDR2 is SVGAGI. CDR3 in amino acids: CASSYLSSYEQYF. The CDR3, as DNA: TGTGCCAGCAGTTACTTAAGCTCCTACGAGCAGTACTTC.

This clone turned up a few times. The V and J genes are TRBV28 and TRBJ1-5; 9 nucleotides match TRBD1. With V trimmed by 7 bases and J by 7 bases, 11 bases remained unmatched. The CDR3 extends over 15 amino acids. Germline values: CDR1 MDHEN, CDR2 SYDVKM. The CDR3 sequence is CASTIHRGRRQPQHF. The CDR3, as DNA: TGTGCCAGCACCATTCACAGGGGGCGACGACAGCCCCAGCATTTT.

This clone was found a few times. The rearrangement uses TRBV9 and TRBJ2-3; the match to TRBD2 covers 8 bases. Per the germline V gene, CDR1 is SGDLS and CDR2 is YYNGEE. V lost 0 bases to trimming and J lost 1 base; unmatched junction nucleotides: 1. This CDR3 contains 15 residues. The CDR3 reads CASSVGLARTDTQYF. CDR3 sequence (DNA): TGTGCCAGCAGCGTAGGACTAGCGCGCACAGATACGCAGTATTTT.

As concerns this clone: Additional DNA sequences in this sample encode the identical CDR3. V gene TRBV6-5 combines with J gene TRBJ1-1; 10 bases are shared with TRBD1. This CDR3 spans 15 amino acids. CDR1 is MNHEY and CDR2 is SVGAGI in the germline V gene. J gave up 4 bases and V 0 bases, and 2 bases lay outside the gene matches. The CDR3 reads CASSYSGQGGTEAFF. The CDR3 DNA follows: TGTGCCAGCAGTTACTCAGGACAGGGGGGCACTGAAGCTTTCTTT.

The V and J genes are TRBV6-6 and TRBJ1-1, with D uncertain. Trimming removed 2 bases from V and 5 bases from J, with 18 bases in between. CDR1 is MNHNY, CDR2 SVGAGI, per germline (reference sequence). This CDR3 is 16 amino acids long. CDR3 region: CASSYERPPTGTEAFF. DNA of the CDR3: TGTGCCAGCAGTTACGAACGACCGCCGACGGGGACTGAAGCTTTCTTT.

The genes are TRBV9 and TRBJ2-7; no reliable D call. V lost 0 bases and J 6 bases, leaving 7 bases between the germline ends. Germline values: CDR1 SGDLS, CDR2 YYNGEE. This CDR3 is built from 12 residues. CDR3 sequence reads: CASSVVPGEQYF. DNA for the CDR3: TGTGCCAGCAGCGTAGTCCCCGGCGAGCAGTACTTC.

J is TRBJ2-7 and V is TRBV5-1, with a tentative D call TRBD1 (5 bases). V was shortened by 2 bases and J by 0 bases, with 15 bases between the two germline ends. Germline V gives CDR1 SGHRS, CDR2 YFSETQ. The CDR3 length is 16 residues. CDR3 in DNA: TGCGCCAGCAGCTTCAGGGTAGCTTCTTCCTCCTACGAGCAGTACTTC. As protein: CASSFRVASSSYEQYF.

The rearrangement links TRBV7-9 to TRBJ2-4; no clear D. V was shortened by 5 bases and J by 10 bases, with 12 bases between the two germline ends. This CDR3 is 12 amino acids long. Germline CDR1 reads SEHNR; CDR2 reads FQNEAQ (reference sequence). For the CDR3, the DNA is TGTGCCAGCAGCCACCTGGACGGGATTCAGTACTTC. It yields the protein CASSHLDGIQYF. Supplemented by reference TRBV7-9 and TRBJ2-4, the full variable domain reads DTGVSQNPRHKITKRGQNVTFRCDPISEHNRLYWYRQTLGQGPEFLTYFQNEAQLEKSRLLSDRFSAERPKGSFSTLEIQRTEQGDSAMYLCASSHLDGIQYFGAGTRLSVL.